Presented here are 21 T cell receptor beta chains from one specimen sequenced in a study of response to subunit inactivated influenza vaccine. Each CDR3 protein gets one entry after TCRdb re-called the RT-PCR reads with MiXCR. The repertoire holds hundreds of thousands of distinct CDR3 sequences, with about 14% as singletons. The sequencing used PBMCs from blood, collected 14 to 15 days before vaccination. The receptor set was obtained from a man aged 50-60 years who received an inactivated influenza vaccine.

This clonotype has only a few counts. This sequence joins TRBV7-9 and TRBJ2-2; D call uncertain. Germline-derived CDR1 and CDR2 are SEHNR and FQNEAQ (reference sequence). The CDR3 runs to 14 residues. V lost 8 bases, J lost 0 bases, and 10 bases lay in between. CDR3: CASFWAPNTGELFF. The CDR3 DNA reads TGTGCCAGCTTTTGGGCACCGAACACCGGGGAGCTGTTTTTT.

This clonotype was detected ten times or more. The rearrangement links TRBV5-1 to TRBJ1-1, with D perhaps matching TRBD1 (5 bases). The CDR3 extends over 12 amino acids. Germline assignment: CDR1 SGHRS and CDR2 YFSETQ. V dropped 0 bases and J dropped 5 bases, with 5 bases sitting between them. In nucleotides, the CDR3 is TGCGCCAGCAGCTTGGAGGGGACTGAAGCTTTCTTT. Residues: CASSLEGTEAFF. Complete variable domain (other parts from reference TRBV5-1 and TRBJ1-1): KAGVTQTPRYLIKTRGQQVTLSCSPISGHRSVSWYQQTPGQGLQFLFEYFSETQRNKGNFPGRFSGRQFSNSRSEMNVSTLELGDSALYLCASSLEGTEAFFGQGTRLTVV.

For the CDR3, the DNA is TGTGCCAGCAGTCCCGCGCGGTCGGTTAGGAGCACTGAAGCTTTCTTT. Protein sequence: CASSPARSVRSTEAFF. The V and J genes are TRBV28 and TRBJ1-1; no reliable D call. Trimming pared 5 bases from V and 4 bases from J, leaving 20 bases between. This CDR3 is 16 amino acids long. CDR1 is MDHEN, CDR2 SYDVKM, per germline.

The chain links TRBV4-3 to TRBJ2-1; 8 bases line up with TRBD2. The germline CDR1 and CDR2 sequences are LGHNA and YSLEER. The junction had 11 bases not matched to a gene; V was cut back by 4 bases and J by 0 bases. The CDR3 is made up of 18 amino acids. The CDR3 spells CASSPYFTSGSSYNEQFF. DNA of the CDR3: TGCGCCAGCAGCCCGTACTTCACTAGCGGAAGCTCCTACAATGAGCAGTTCTTC.

This clonotype has a handful of counts. The chain links TRBV6-5 to TRBJ2-5; 10 nucleotides align to TRBD1. The CDR3 is 15 residues long. Looked up from germline, CDR1 is MNHEY and CDR2 is SVGAGI. After removal of 4 bases from V and 5 bases from J, the junction contained 7 bases not matched to a gene. The CDR3 DNA sequence: TGTGCCAGCAGTTTAAGACAGGGGGCGAGGGAGACCCAGTACTTC. It codes for CASSLRQGARETQYF.

A few counts support this clonotype. The chain carries TRBV6-1 and TRBJ2-1; no reliable D call. The CDR3 consists of 15 residues. V dropped 6 bases and J dropped 6 bases, with 18 bases sitting between them. CDR1 and CDR2 from the germline V gene are MNHNS and SASEGT. CDR3 nucleotides: TGTGCCAGCAGCCCCCCCGGAGTGGCCGGCAATGAGCAGTTCTTC. Protein sequence: CASSPPGVAGNEQFF.

The J gene is TRBJ1-2, the V gene TRBV20-1, with D possibly being TRBD1 (5 bases). The V gene lost 0 bases and the J gene lost 6 bases, with 11 bases spanning the gap. Germline values: CDR1 DFQATT, CDR2 SNEGSKA (reference sequence). The CDR3 length is 13 residues. The CDR3 region has the DNA TGCAGTGCTAGAGATCCAGGGAAAGATGGCTACACCTTC. Translated, it gives CSARDPGKDGYTF.

The table lists this clonotype with many counts. The CDR3 loop is CASSFWGGNQPQHF. The CDR3 region has the DNA TGTGCCAGCAGCTTTTGGGGGGGCAATCAGCCCCAGCATTTT. This chain joins TRBV6-2 or TRBV6-3 and TRBJ1-5, with TRBD1 as a possible D gene (5 bases). Germline CDR1 is MNHEY and CDR2 is SVGEGT. Trimming cost V 6 bases and J 2 bases, with 11 bases left between them. The CDR3 sequence is 14 residues long.

J is TRBJ2-1 and V is TRBV29-1; D possibly corresponds to TRBD1 (5 bases). CDR1 SQVTM and CDR2 ANQGSEA come from the germline V gene. The CDR3 loop spans 14 amino acids. V lost 3 bases and J 1 base, leaving 10 bases between the germline ends. For the CDR3, the DNA is TGCAGCGTTGAGGGGCTTGGTTCCTACAATGAGCAGTTCTTC. Amino acid sequence: CSVEGLGSYNEQFF.

The chain has TRBV30 and TRBJ1-1; maybe TRBD1 (5 bases). Trimming removed 4 bases at V and 6 bases at J, with 24 bases between. This CDR3 comprises 16 residues. The germline V gene encodes CDR1 GTSNPN and CDR2 SVGIG (reference sequence). CDR3 nucleotide sequence: TGTGCCTGGAAAATACGGACAACCTGGGTCCTGGCTGAAGCTTTCTTT. This encodes CAWKIRTTWVLAEAFF.

This clonotype was counted between two and nine times. The chain joins TRBV7-9 to TRBJ2-7; possible D gene TRBD2, 6 bases. Germline V gene sequence: CDR1 SEHNR, CDR2 FQNEAQ (reference sequence). Between the trimmed V and J ends, which lost 6 bases and 1 base, there was a span of 13 bases. The CDR3 has 14 amino acids. The CDR3 DNA sequence: TGTGCCAGCAGTTTTCTCGCGGGATCCTACGAGCAGTACTTC. Protein: CASSFLAGSYEQYF. The whole variable domain, filled in from reference TRBV7-9 and TRBJ2-7, reads DTGVSQNPRHKITKRGQNVTFRCDPISEHNRLYWYRQTLGQGPEFLTYFQNEAQLEKSRLLSDRFSAERPKGSFSTLEIQRTEQGDSAMYLCASSFLAGSYEQYFGPGTRLTVT.

This sequence joins TRBV3-1 and TRBJ1-2, with TRBD1 identical over 7 bases. CDR3 length: 15 residues. Germline V gene sequence: CDR1 LGHDT, CDR2 YNNKEL (reference sequence). V shed 3 bases and J 3 bases; nucleotides not matched to a gene: 7. CDR3 nucleotides: TGTGCCAGCAGCCAGGCCGACAGGGTACACTATGGCTACACCTTC. Translating it yields CASSQADRVHYGYTF. Combining the CDR3 with reference TRBV3-1 and TRBJ1-2 gives the whole variable domain DTAVSQTPKYLVTQMGNDKSIKCEQNLGHDTMYWYKQDSKKFLKIMFSYNNKELIINETVPNRFSPKSPDKAHLNLHINSLELGDSAVYFCASSQADRVHYGYTFGSGTRLTVV.

This clonotype was recorded a few times. The gene calls are TRBV27 and TRBJ1-2, with TRBD1 as a possible D gene (6 bases). CDR1 is MNHEY and CDR2 is SMNVEV in the germline V gene (reference sequence). Trimming cost V 4 bases and J 8 bases, with 14 bases left between them. This CDR3 is 13 amino acids long. The CDR3 coding sequence is TGTGCCAGCAGTTACAGGGATCTGGGAGGCTACACCTTC. The encoded protein is CASSYRDLGGYTF.

There are many counts of this clonotype. The chain links TRBV12-3 or TRBV12-4 to TRBJ1-2; D gene ambiguous. The length of the CDR3 is 15 residues. Trimming shortened V by 3 bases and J by 0 bases, and 11 bases separated the two germline ends. The chain's CDR3 is CASSFPSDANYGYTF. The CDR3 DNA reads as TGTGCCAGCAGTTTTCCTTCGGATGCTAACTATGGCTACACCTTC.

The rearrangement joins TRBV6-7 to TRBJ2-1, with unresolved D. Being an ORF, TRBV6-7 has a function that is uncertain. The CDR3 has 14 amino acids. Trimming pared 7 bases from V and 9 bases from J, leaving 19 bases between. CDR3 amino acids: CASTLRVKSCEQFF. The CDR3 bases are TGTGCCAGCACCCTCCGGGTTAAGTCCTGTGAGCAGTTCTTC.

The chain has TRBV20-1 and TRBJ2-7, with 8 bases fitting TRBD2. Germline CDR1 and CDR2: DFQATT and SNEGSKA (reference sequence). V was pared by 5 bases and J by 1 base, with 7 bases of the junction left unmatched. CDR3 length equals 14 residues. For the CDR3, the DNA is TGCAGTGCTGATGGACTAGCAGTTTCCTACGAGCAGTACTTC. It codes for CSADGLAVSYEQYF.

This clonotype was seen a handful of times. The chain carries TRBV20-1 and TRBJ2-1; TRBD1 is a possible D gene (5 bases). The V and J ends lost 4 bases and 8 bases respectively, with 6 bases between them. This CDR3 region has 10 residues. In germline, CDR1 is DFQATT, CDR2 SNEGSKA (reference sequence). CDR3 residues: CSATRDEQFF. CDR3 sequence (DNA): TGCAGTGCTACCAGGGATGAGCAGTTCTTC.

This chain links TRBV7-3 with TRBJ2-2, with 13 bases that match TRBD2. The V segment lost 5 bases and the J segment 4 bases; nucleotides outside the gene matches: 16. The CDR3 is made up of 20 amino acids. CDR1 is SGHTA and CDR2 is FQGTGA in the germline V gene. CDR3 loop: CASSANRIGGTSGTTGELFF. Written as DNA, the CDR3 is TGTGCCAGCAGCGCGAATCGAATAGGGGGGACTAGCGGGACCACCGGGGAGCTGTTTTTT.

The V and J genes are TRBV5-5 and TRBJ2-1; possibly TRBD1 for D (7 bases). With 0 bases removed from V and 7 bases from J, the gap between germline ends came to 14 bases. This CDR3 is 15 amino acids long. Germline V CDR1 and CDR2: SGHKS, YYEKEE (reference sequence). The CDR3 nucleotides read TGTGCCAGCAGCTTGGCAGGGGGGACGAATAATGAGCAGTTCTTC. This encodes CASSLAGGTNNEQFF.

The rearrangement uses TRBV12-3 or TRBV12-4 and TRBJ2-2, with 11 bases lining up with TRBD2. V shed 6 bases and J 6 bases; nucleotides not matched to a gene: 3. CDR3 length: 14 amino acids. The CDR3 is CASRPSGGPGELFF. The CDR3 coding sequence is TGTGCCAGCAGGCCTAGCGGGGGGCCCGGGGAGCTGTTTTTT.

This clonotype showed up many times. The chain is built from TRBV20-1 and TRBJ2-2; 15 positions match TRBD2. The CDR3 spans 16 residues. Germline V gives CDR1 DFQATT, CDR2 SNEGSKA (reference sequence). The junction had 1 base not matched to a gene; V was cut back by 0 bases and J by 5 bases. As DNA, the CDR3 is TGCAGTGCTAGAGACGGGACTAGCGGGGGGACCGGGGAGCTGTTTTTT. Translating gives CSARDGTSGGTGELFF.